The 14 T cell receptor beta chains in this list originate from one sample, sequenced in a study of patients and donors after allogeneic stem cell transplantation. From the RT-PCR reads, TCRdb called clonotypes with MiXCR, one entry per CDR3 protein. The table shows about 400,000 distinct CDR3 sequences, with 16% occurring only once. Sequenced: blood, either unsorted or a sorted T cell fraction (not recorded which). Every receptor here comes from a human donor who was either an allogeneic HSCT recipient or a stem cell or donor lymphocyte infusion donor (not recorded which). It is not recorded whose cells these are; they may come from a transplant donor.

The chain joins TRBV5-1 to TRBJ2-2; D perhaps matches TRBD1 (6 bases). V lost 2 bases, J lost 15 bases, and 29 bases lay in between. The germline V gene has CDR1 SGHRS and CDR2 YFSETQ. This CDR3 is 17 amino acids long. CDR3 region: CASSFRSGTLTPGMVFF. The DNA of the CDR3 is TGCGCCAGCAGCTTTCGCTCCGGGACACTGACGCCGGGAATGGTGTTTTTT.

This clonotype was counted a few times. The gene calls are TRBV28 and TRBJ2-5, with unresolved D. The germline V gene has CDR1 MDHEN and CDR2 SYDVKM. The CDR3 covers 13 residues. V lost 7 bases and J lost 0, with 9 bases in between. DNA for the CDR3: TGTGCCAGCAACGGGCAGAACCAAGAGACCCAGTACTTC. Amino acid sequence: CASNGQNQETQYF.

The chain links TRBV20-1 to TRBJ1-6, with unresolved D. V was pared by 1 base and J by 5 bases, with 15 bases between. The CDR3 consists of 16 residues. Germline CDR1 and CDR2: DFQATT and SNEGSKA (reference sequence). The CDR3 DNA is TGCAGTGCTAGAGCCCCGTGGACGGGCGATAATTCACCCCTCCACTTT. Protein product: CSARAPWTGDNSPLHF.

The chain carries TRBV15 and TRBJ1-2; TRBD1 matches at 12 bases. Germline loops: CDR1 LNHNV, CDR2 YYDKDF (reference sequence). The CDR3 has 16 residues. Trimming removed 5 bases from V and 4 bases from J; junction bases left unmatched: 8. The chain's CDR3 is CATSFGGQGAGYGYTF. The CDR3 DNA reads as TGTGCCACCAGCTTCGGGGGACAGGGGGCGGGCTATGGCTACACCTTC.

This clonotype has just a few counts. The chain has TRBV25-1 and TRBJ2-4, with TRBD1 matching over 9 bases. There are 14 residues in the CDR3. Germline trimming cut 4 bases from V and 3 bases from J; bases unmatched to any gene: 1. Germline values: CDR1 MGHDK, CDR2 SYGVNS. This CDR3 is CASSGTGVKNIQYF. For the CDR3, the DNA is TGTGCCAGCAGTGGGACAGGGGTCAAAAACATTCAGTACTTC.

This clonotype has a handful of counts. The chain uses TRBV11-2 and TRBJ2-1, with 11 nucleotides matching TRBD2. CDR3 length: 18 residues. CDR1 SGHAT and CDR2 FQNNGV come from the germline V gene. Losses at the gene ends were 5 bases for V and 3 bases for J; bases not matched to a gene: 12. The CDR3 region is CASSVTSGRPAYYNEQFF. DNA for the CDR3: TGTGCCAGCAGCGTCACTAGCGGGAGACCAGCCTACTACAATGAGCAGTTCTTC.

This clonotype has a count of ten or more. V gene TRBV24-1 combines with J gene TRBJ2-3, with 7 bases matching TRBD1. With 2 bases clipped from V and 2 bases from J, the junction kept 6 bases outside the gene matches. Germline V gene lookup returns CDR1 KGHDR and CDR2 SFDVKD. CDR3 size: 16 residues. The CDR3 loop reads CATSDWLGQDTDTQYF. In DNA form, the CDR3 reads TGTGCCACCAGTGATTGGCTCGGACAGGACACAGATACGCAGTATTTT.

The CDR3 nucleotides are TGCGCCAGCAGCCAACTGTTCGGGGGAGTAAAATTGGAGCAGTTCTTC. Encoded protein: CASSQLFGGVKLEQFF. V usage is TRBV4-3 and J usage is TRBJ2-1; a possible D gene is TRBD2 (6 bases). The CDR3 sequence is 16 residues long. Germline assignment: CDR1 LGHNA and CDR2 YSLEER. The V end lost 2 bases, the J end lost 10 bases, and 21 bases lay between the germline ends.

This rearrangement joins TRBV18 to TRBJ2-7, with TRBD2 matching over 7 bases. With 6 bases clipped from V and 0 bases from J, the junction kept 14 bases outside the gene matches. CDR3 length: 17 amino acids. Germline V lookup: CDR1 KGHSH, CDR2 LQKENI. CDR3 coding DNA: TGTGCCAGCTCCCAGCCTCGGGCGGGGGACTCCTCCTACGAGCAGTACTTC. As protein: CASSQPRAGDSSYEQYF.

This clonotype has only a few counts. CDR3 sequence: CASSWGPAGQSPNTGELFF. The CDR3 DNA follows: TGTGCCAGCAGCTGGGGTCCTGCAGGACAGTCCCCGAACACCGGGGAGCTGTTTTTT. V usage is TRBV11-1 and J usage is TRBJ2-2, with D possibly being TRBD1 (6 bases). The CDR3 is made up of 19 amino acids. Germline V gene sequence: CDR1 SGHAT, CDR2 FQDESV (reference sequence). V shed 4 bases and J shed 0 bases, with 21 bases lying between them.

The table lists this clonotype with a few counts. This sequence joins TRBV12-3 or TRBV12-4 and TRBJ1-2, with D hard to call. The CDR3 spans 12 residues. Trimming removed 5 bases from V and 12 bases from J, with 16 bases in between. CDR3 nucleotides: TGTGCCAGCAGTCCCTCAATGATAGTGCACACCTTC. This codes for CASSPSMIVHTF.

This clonotype was counted between two and nine times. This sequence joins TRBV20-1 and TRBJ2-3; maybe TRBD2 (6 bases). V was shortened by 0 bases and J by 5 bases, with 15 bases between the two germline ends. Germline CDR1 reads DFQATT; CDR2 reads SNEGSKA (reference sequence). The CDR3 covers 15 residues. The CDR3 DNA is TGCAGTGCTAGAGACGGCGGGAACTATAAAGATACGCAGTATTTT. Its protein is CSARDGGNYKDTQYF.

The chain joins TRBV30 to TRBJ2-2, with TRBD1 matching 8 bases. V shed 2 bases, J shed 1 base, and the junction held 6 bases outside the gene matches. The CDR3 runs 16 residues. Germline V lookup: CDR1 GTSNPN, CDR2 SVGIG (reference sequence). This chain's CDR3 is CAWSPPDRENTGELFF. CDR3 nucleotides: TGTGCCTGGAGTCCCCCGGACAGGGAGAACACCGGGGAGCTGTTTTTT.

CDR3 DNA sequence: TGTGCCAGCACCCTTATGGGGGGGTCCACAAGCGAGCAGTTCTTC. It is translated as CASTLMGGSTSEQFF. The chain joins TRBV12-3 or TRBV12-4 to TRBJ2-1; TRBD2 aligns across 7 bases. V was clipped by 7 bases and J by 10 bases; unmatched bases: 16. The CDR3 runs 15 residues.